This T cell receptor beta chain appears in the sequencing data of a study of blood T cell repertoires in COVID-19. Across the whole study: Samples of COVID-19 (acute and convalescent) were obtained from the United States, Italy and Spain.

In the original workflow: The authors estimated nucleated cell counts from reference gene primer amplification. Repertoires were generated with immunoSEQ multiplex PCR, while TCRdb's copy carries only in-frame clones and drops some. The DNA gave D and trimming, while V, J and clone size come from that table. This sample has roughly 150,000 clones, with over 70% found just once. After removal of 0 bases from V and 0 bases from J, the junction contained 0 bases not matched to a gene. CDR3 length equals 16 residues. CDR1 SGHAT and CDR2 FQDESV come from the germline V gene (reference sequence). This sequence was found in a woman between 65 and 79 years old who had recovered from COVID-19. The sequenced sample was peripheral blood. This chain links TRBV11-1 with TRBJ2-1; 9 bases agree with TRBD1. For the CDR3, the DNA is TGTGCCAGCAGCTTAGCGGGACAGGGCTCCTACAATGAGCAGTTCTTC. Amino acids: CASSLAGQGSYNEQFF.